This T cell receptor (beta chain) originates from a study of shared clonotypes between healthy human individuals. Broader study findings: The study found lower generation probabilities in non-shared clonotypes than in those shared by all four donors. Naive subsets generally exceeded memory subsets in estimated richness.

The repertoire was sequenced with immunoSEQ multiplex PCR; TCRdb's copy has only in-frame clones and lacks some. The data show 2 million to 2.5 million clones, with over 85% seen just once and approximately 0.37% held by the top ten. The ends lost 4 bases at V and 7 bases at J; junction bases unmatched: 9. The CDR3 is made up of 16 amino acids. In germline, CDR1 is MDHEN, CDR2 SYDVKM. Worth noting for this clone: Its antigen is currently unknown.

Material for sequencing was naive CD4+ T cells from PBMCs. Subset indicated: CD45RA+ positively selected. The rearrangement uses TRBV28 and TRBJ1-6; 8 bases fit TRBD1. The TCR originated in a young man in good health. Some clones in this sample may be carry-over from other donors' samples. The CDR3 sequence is CASSSPQQGDNSPLHF. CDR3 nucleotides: TGTGCCAGCAGTTCTCCTCAACAGGGGGACAATTCACCCCTCCACTTT.